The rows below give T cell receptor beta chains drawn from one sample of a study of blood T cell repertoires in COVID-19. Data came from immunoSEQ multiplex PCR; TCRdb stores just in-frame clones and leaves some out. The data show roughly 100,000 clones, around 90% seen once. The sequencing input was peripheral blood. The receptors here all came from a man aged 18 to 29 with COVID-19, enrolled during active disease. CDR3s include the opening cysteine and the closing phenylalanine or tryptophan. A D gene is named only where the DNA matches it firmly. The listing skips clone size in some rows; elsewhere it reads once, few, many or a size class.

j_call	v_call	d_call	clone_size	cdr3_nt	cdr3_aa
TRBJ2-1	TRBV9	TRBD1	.	TGTGCCAGCAGCCCTAGGGACAGCCAGTACAATGAGCAGTTCTTC	CASSPRDSQYNEQFF
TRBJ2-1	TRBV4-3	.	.	TGCGCCAGCAGCCAAGGCTCCAGGGTACGGGAGCAGTTCTTC	CASSQGSRVREQFF
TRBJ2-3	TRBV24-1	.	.	TGTGCCACCAGTGCCCCGCTTGGGGCGGCGGGGCTCACAGATACGCAGTATTTT	CATSAPLGAAGLTDTQYF
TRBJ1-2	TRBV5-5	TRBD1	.	TGTGCCAGCAGCCAGGGACAGGGGGGGAGCTATGGCTACACCTTC	CASSQGQGGSYGYTF
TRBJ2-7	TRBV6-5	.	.	TGTGCCACACGTCGGTCGAGCGGAAACCCCTACGAGCAGTACTTC	CATRRSSGNPYEQYF
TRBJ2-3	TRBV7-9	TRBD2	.	TGTGCCAGCAGCCCTAACCTAGCGGGAGTAGGAGATACGCAGTATTTT	CASSPNLAGVGDTQYF
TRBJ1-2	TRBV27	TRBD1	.	TGTGCCAGCAGTCTAATGGGGGGCAGGGGGGTAAGCGGCTACACCTTC	CASSLMGGRGVSGYTF
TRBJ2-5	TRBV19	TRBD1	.	TGTGCCAGTAGTGCTCGGACAGGCCCGTGGGCGACCCAGTACTTC	CASSARTGPWATQYF
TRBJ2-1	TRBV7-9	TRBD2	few	TGTGCCAGCAGCCTCATTGGGGAGGGAGGGCCGAATGAGCAGTTCTTC	CASSLIGEGGPNEQFF
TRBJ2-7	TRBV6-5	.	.	TGTGCCAGCAGTCCCGGGACTTCGGTGGAGCAGTACTTC	CASSPGTSVEQYF
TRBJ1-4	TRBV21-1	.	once	TGTGCCAGCAGCTCCCGGGACAGGGTTGAAGGTGAAAAACTGCTTTTT	CASSSRDRVEGEKLLF
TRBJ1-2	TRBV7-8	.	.	TGTGCCAGCAGCCCAGGTGCTAACTATGGCTACACCTTC	CASSPGANYGYTF
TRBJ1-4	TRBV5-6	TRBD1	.	TGTGCCAGCAGTCGACAGGGCTTCACTAATGAAAAACTGCTTTTT	CASSRQGFTNEKLLF
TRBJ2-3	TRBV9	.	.	TGTGCCAGCAGCGTATCGGGGGTTCCGACAGATACGCAGTATTTT	CASSVSGVPTDTQYF
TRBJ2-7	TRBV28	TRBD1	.	TGTGCCAGCAGCCGTCCGGGACAGGCCTACGAGCAGTACTTC	CASSRPGQAYEQYF
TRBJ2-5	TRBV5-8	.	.	TGTGCCAGCAGTCTGGAGACCCAGTACTTC	CASSLETQYF
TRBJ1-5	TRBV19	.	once	TGTGCCAGTAGTATTCGGGGGGGCGGCCATAGCAATCAGCCCCAGCATTTT	CASSIRGGGHSNQPQHF
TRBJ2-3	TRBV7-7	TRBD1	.	TGTGCTAGCAGCTTTAGGGGGCCAGATACGCAGTATTTT	CASSFRGPDTQYF
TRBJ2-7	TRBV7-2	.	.	TGTGCCAGCAGCTTGAGGGCTCCCTACGAGCAGTACTTC	CASSLRAPYEQYF
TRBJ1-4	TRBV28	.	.	TGTGCCAGCAGCCCGTGGCCGGACACGCGGGAAAAACTGTTTTTT	CASSPWPDTREKLFF
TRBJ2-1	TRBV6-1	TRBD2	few	TGTGCCAGCAGTGACCCGATAGCGGGAGACTACCACACTGAGCAGTTCTTC	CASSDPIAGDYHTEQFF
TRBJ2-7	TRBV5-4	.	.	TGTGCCAGCAGCTTGGTTCCTAGCAGCTCGGTCTACGAGCAGTACTTC	CASSLVPSSSVYEQYF
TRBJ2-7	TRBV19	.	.	TGTGCCAGTAGTATCGTGACAGGCTACGAGCAGTACTTC	CASSIVTGYEQYF
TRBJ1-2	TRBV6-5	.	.	TGTGCCAGCAGTTACCGTACGACACCGCAGGACTATGGCTACACCTTC	CASSYRTTPQDYGYTF
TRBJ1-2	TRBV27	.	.	TGTGCCTCTGCGGGGCCCCATGGCTACACCTTC	CASAGPHGYTF
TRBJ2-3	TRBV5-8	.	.	TGTGCCAGCAGCTTGGGGTCACAATTCACAGATACGCAGTATTTT	CASSLGSQFTDTQYF
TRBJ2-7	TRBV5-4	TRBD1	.	TGTGCCAGCAGCTTCGGGACAGGGGTCTACGAGCAGTACTTC	CASSFGTGVYEQYF
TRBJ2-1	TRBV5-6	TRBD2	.	TGTGCCAGCAGCACCGGACTAGCGGGAGGGAGGTATGAGCAGTTCTTC	CASSTGLAGGRYEQFF
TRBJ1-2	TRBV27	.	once	TGTGCCAGCAGTTTCGGGGTCTTAGTTTACTTC	CASSFGVLVYF
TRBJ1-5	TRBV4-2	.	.	TGTGCCAGCAGCCAAGTAGATTATTATAGCAATCAGCCCCAGCATTTT	CASSQVDYYSNQPQHF
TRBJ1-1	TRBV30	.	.	TGTGCCTGGCATAAGGGGGGGAATACTGAAGCTTTCTTT	CAWHKGGNTEAFF
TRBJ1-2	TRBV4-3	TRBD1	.	TGCGCCAGCAGCCAAGAAAGTGGCAGGGGGAGAGGAGGCTACACCTTC	CASSQESGRGRGGYTF
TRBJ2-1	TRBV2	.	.	TGTGCCAGCAGTGAACCCTCATTCGATAGCGGCGATGAGCAGTTCTTC	CASSEPSFDSGDEQFF
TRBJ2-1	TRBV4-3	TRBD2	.	TGCGCCAGCAGCCAAGCCGGGCCCGCTAGCGGGAGGATGGGGAATGAGCAGTTCTTC	CASSQAGPASGRMGNEQFF
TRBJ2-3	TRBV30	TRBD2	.	TGTGCCTGGAGTCCCGGGGCTAGCGGAGAGGAGGCCTATGGCACAGATACGCAGTATTTT	CAWSPGASGEEAYGTDTQYF
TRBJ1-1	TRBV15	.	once	TGTGCCACCAGCAGGGGGGGGTTTGTAACTGAAGCTTTCTTT	CATSRGGFVTEAFF
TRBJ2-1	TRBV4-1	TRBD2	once	TGCGCCAGCAGCCACCCTAGAATAGGCGGGAGCTCCTACAATGAGCAGTTCTTC	CASSHPRIGGSSYNEQFF
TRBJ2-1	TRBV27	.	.	TGTGCCAGCAGTTTCGGGAGCTCCTACAATGAGCAGTTCTTC	CASSFGSSYNEQFF
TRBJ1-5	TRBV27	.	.	TGTGCCAGCAGTTTAATGGGGACAAATCAGCCCCAGCATTTT	CASSLMGTNQPQHF
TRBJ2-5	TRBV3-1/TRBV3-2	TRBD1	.	TGTGCCAGCAGCCAGCACCACAGGGGGGAAGAGACCCAGTACTTC	CASSQHHRGEETQYF
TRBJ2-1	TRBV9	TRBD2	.	TGTGCCAGCAGCCAGAGGGGACTAGCGGGAGTCGGCAATGAGCAGTTCTTC	CASSQRGLAGVGNEQFF
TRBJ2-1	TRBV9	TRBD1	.	TGTGCCAGCAGCTTTACAGGGGGTTTCTACAATGAGCAGTTCTTC	CASSFTGGFYNEQFF
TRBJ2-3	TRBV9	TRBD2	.	TGTGCCAGCAGCGTATCACTAGCGGAGGGGACGAGCACAGATACGCAGTATTTT	CASSVSLAEGTSTDTQYF
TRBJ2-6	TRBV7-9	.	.	TGTGCCAGCAGCTTAGTATCAGGGAGGTCTGGGGCCAACGTCCTGACTTTC	CASSLVSGRSGANVLTF
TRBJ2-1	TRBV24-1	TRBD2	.	TGTGCCACCAGTGGCAGGACTAGCGTCTACAATGAGCAGTTCTTC	CATSGRTSVYNEQFF
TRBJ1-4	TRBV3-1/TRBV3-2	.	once	TGTGCCAGCAGCCAAGAAAGGCGGCCATACCCTCCAACTAATGAAAAACTGTTTTTT	CASSQERRPYPPTNEKLFF
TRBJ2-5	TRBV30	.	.	TGTGCCTGCCTAGCGCGGCGACAGCGCTCACAAGAGACCCAGTACTTC	CACLARRQRSQETQYF
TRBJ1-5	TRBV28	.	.	TGTGCCAGCAGGACAGTCAATCAGCCCCAGCATTTT	CASRTVNQPQHF
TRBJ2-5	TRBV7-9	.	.	TGTGCCAGCAGCACCCTCGAGGGACTCCACCAGGAGACCCAGTACTTC	CASSTLEGLHQETQYF
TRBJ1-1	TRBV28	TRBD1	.	TGTGCCAGCAGGGACAGGGGGCGCGGCACTGAAGCTTTCTTT	CASRDRGRGTEAFF
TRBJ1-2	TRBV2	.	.	TGTGCCAGCAGTCTCCCCAGGGATGAGTTGCGTGGCTACACCTTC	CASSLPRDELRGYTF